The source of this T cell receptor (beta chain) is a study of cytomegalovirus exposure and HLA in healthy donors. The study's findings and limits: That first-cohort TCR clusters tended to co-occur in the 90 to 150 validation repertoires was found in a later analysis.

Generated by immunoSEQ multiplex PCR, the TCRdb table keeps only in-frame clones and is missing some. The data contain 150,000 to 200,000 clones, roughly 83% of them singletons. The CDR3 has 15 amino acids. CDR1 and CDR2 (germline): SGHRS, YFSETQ. Trimming took off 1 base at V and 4 bases at J, with 13 bases between the two ends. Turning to this clone: Its antigen is unknown.

The origin of this receptor is a young woman in good health and CMV-seronegative. The chain is built from TRBV5-1 and TRBJ2-3; possibly TRBD1 for D (6 bases). The material sequenced was PBMCs. The CDR3 reads CASSLPAGAADTQYF. The CDR3 DNA follows: TGCGCCAGCAGCTTGCCAGCAGGGGCGGCAGATACGCAGTATTTT.